This T cell receptor beta chain was profiled in a study of T cells in Graves' hyperthyroidism and ophthalmopathy. The study's findings and limits: The model's output predicted ophthalmopathy at a median of 6.5 months prior to onset.

The table lists this clonotype with many counts. Its antigen is as yet unknown. Looked up from germline, CDR1 is SGHAT and CDR2 is FQNNGV. CDR3 length: 12 amino acids. V lost 6 bases, J lost 5 bases, and 7 bases lay in between. RNA transcripts served as the template for amplifying TCR beta CDR3 regions. During a first-round RT-PCR of the TCR CDR3, the HTBI primer set was used. MiXCR was run by TCRdb on the multiplex PCR reads, yielding one entry per CDR3 protein. The table lists 300,000 to 400,000 distinct CDR3 sequences, approximately 14% of them singletons. Fresh peripheral blood, 9.5 to 10 ml of it, supplied the PBMCs.

The material sequenced was blood. The sequence was collected from a woman younger than 45 with Graves' ophthalmopathy. This chain links TRBV11-2 with TRBJ1-4; D call uncertain. In DNA form, the CDR3 reads TGTGCCAGCAGTGGCAGAAATGAAAAACTGTTTTTT. This encodes CASSGRNEKLFF.